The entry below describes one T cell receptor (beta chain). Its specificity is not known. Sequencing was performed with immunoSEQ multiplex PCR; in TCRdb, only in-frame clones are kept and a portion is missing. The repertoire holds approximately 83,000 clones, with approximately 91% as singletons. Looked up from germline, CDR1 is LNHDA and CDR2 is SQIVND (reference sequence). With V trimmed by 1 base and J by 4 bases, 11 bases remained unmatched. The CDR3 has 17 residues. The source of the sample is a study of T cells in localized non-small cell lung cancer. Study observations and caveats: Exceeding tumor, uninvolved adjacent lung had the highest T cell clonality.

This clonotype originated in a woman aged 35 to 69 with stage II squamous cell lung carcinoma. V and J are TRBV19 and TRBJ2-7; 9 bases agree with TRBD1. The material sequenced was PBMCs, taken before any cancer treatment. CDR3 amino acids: CASSIGLRDRVPYEQYF. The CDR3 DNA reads TGTGCCAGTAGTATAGGCCTCCGGGACAGGGTTCCGTACGAGCAGTACTTC.